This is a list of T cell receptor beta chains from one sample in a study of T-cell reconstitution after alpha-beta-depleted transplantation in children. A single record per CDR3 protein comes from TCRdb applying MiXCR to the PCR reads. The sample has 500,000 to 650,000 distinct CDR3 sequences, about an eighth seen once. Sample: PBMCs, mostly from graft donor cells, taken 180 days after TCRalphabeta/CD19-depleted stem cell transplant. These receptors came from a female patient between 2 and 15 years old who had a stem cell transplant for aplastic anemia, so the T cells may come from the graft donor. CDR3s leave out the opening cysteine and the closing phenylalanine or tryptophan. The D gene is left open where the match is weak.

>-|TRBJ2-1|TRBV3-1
ASSQDGGTSAYNEQF
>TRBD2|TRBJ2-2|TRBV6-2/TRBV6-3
ASNLAGLNTGELF
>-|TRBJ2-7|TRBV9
ASSIQLQGEQY
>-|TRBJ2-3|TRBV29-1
SVGGYTGITDTQY
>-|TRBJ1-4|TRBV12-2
ASRLGYDNEKLF
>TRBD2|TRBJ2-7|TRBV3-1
ASCQIRGLAQTYEQY
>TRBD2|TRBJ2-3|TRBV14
ASSQDPPTSGRGDTQY
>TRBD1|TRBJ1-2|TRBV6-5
ASSRQGALYGYT
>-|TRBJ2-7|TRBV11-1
ASSSGYASRAYEQY
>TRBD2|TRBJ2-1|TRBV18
ASSMSGTSGDNEQF
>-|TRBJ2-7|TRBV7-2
ASSLSSGLTYEQY
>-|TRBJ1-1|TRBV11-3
ASGWARGPNTEAF
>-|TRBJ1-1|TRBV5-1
ASKAQGGDPNTEAF
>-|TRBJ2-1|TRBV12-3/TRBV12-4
ASSLGLAKEF
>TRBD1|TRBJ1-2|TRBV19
ASSTYPGQGLDYGYT
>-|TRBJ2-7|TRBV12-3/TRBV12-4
ASSEYWYGSSYEQY
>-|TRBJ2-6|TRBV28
ASSLGQFLSGANVLT
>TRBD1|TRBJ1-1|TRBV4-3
ASSPQGWDTEAF
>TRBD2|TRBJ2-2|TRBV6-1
ASRRAGTSGWSGELF
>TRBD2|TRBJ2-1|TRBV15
ATSSTREDYYNEQF
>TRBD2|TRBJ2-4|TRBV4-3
ASSPAGLADFKNIQY
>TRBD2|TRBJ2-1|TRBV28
ASSQGPGLAGEEQF
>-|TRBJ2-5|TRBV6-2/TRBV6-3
ASELLSQSPAETQY
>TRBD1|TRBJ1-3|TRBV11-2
ASSLINRGLVGNTIY
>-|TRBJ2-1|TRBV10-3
ATHPRSGSNEQF
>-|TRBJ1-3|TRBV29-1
SVQQGYSGNTIY
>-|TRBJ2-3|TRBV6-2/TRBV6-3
ASSTVFVTDTQY
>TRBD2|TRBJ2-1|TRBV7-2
ASSYLLAAYNEQF
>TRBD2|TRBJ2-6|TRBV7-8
ASILGRPLFSGANVLT
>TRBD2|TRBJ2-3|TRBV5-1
ASTPVAGGELNTQY
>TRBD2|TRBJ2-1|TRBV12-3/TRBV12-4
ATGGLAGEGQF
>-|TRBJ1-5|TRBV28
ASSLKAVLH
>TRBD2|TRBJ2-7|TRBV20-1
SATGTSGRSSYEQY
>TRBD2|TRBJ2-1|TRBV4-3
ASSQGGGSNYNEQF
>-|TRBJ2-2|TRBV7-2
ASSQRLPTNTGELF
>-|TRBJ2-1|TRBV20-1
SASLSIIRRNEQF
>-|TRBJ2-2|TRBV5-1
ASSLALGAGELF
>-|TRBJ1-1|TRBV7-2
ASVSPGRTEAF
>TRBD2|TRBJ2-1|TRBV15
ATVGGRNEQF
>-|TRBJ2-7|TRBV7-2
ASRRGGTGEKEQY
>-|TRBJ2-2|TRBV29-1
SVVQGIGTGELF
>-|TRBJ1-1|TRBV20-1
SAIAGGVNTEAF
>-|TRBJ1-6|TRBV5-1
ASSSPGDSPLH
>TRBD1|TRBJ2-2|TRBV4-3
ASSQTGANTGELF
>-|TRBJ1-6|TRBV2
ASSEGHYSNSPLH
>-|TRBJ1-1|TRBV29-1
SVEDQIRQIEAF
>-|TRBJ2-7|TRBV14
ASSHTGFYEQY
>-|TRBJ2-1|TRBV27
ASNPNPSASYNEQF
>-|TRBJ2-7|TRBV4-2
ASSQGSRDEQY
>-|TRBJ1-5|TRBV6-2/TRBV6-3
ASEQEPLNQPQH
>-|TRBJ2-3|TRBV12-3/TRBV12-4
ASGQFTDTQY
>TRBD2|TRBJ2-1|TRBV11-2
ASSLEKLAGNHNEQF
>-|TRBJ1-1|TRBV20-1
SAQQDQNTEAF
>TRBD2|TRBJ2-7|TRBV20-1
SAPYLAGSYEQY
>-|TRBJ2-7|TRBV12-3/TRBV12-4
ASSLGHLN
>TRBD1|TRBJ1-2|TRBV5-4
ASSPDREYRYT
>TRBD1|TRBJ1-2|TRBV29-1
SVDGTGGEFNYGYT
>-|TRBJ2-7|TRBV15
ATSRARTAYEQY
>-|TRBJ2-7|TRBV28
ASSRYEQY